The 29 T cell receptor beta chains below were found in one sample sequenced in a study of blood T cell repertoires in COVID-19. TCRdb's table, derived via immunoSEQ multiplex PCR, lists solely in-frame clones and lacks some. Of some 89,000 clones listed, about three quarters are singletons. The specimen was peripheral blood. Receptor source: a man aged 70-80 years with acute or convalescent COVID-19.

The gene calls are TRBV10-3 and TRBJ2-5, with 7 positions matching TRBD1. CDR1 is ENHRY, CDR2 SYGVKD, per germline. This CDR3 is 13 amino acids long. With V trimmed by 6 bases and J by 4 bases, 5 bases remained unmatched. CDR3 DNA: TGTGCCATCAGCAGGGGGTCAGGAGAGACCCAGTACTTC. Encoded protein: CAISRGSGETQYF.

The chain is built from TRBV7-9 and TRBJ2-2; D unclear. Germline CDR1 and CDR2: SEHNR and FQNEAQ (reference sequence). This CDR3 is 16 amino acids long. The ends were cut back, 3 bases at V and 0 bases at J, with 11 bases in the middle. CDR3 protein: CASSFPPLSNTGELFF. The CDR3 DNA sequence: TGTGCCAGCAGCTTCCCACCACTCTCGAACACCGGGGAGCTGTTTTTT.

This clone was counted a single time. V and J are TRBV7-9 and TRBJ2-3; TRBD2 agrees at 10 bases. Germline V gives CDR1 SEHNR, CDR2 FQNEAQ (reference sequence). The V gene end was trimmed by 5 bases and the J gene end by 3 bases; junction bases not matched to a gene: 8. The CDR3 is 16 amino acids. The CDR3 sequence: CASSVQTSGATDTQYF. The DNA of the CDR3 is TGTGCCAGCAGCGTCCAAACTAGCGGGGCTACAGATACGCAGTATTTT.

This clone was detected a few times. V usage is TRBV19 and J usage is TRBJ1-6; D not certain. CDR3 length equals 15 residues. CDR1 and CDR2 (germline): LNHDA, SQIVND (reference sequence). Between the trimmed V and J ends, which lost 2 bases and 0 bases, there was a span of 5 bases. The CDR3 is CASSIISSYNSPLHF. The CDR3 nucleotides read TGTGCCAGTAGTATAATCAGCTCCTATAATTCACCCCTCCACTTT.

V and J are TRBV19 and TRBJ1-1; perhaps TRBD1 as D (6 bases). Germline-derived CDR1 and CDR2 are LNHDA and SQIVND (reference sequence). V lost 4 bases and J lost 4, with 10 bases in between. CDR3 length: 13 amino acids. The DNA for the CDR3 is TGTGCCAGTAGTACCGGACAGATCACTGAAGCTTTCTTT. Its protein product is CASSTGQITEAFF.

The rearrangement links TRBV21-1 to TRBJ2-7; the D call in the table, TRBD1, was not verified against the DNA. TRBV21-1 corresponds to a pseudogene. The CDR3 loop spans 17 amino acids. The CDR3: CASSPTDRGALAYEQYV. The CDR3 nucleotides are TGTGCCAGCAGCCCTACGGACAGGGGGGCCTTGGCCTACGAGCAGTACGTC.

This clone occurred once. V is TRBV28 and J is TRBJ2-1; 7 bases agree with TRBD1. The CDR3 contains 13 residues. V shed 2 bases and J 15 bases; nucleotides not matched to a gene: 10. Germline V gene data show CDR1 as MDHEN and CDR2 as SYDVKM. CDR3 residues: CASSLAVGDRWFF. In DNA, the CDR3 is TGTGCCAGCAGTTTAGCCGTGGGGGACAGATGGTTCTTC.

CDR3 in amino acids: CASSFGPSGANVLTF. In nucleotides, the CDR3 is TGTGCCAGCAGCTTTGGCCCCTCCGGGGCCAACGTCCTGACTTTC. V is TRBV7-2 and J is TRBJ2-6; no clear D gene. This CDR3 contains 15 residues. The V end lost 3 bases, the J end lost 4 bases, and 10 bases lay between the germline ends. Per the germline V gene, CDR1 is SGHTA and CDR2 is FQGNSA.

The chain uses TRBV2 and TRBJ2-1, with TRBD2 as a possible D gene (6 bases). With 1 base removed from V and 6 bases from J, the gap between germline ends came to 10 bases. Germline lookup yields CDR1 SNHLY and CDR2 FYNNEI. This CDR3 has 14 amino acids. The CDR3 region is CASSEGLVLNEQFF. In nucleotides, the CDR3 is TGTGCCAGCAGTGAAGGACTAGTGCTCAATGAGCAGTTCTTC.

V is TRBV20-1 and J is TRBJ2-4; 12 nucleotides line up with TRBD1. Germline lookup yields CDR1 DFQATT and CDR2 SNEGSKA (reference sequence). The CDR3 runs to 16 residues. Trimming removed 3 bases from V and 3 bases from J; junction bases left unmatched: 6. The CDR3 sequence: CSASTGQGAVKNIQYF. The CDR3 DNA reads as TGCAGTGCTAGTACGGGACAGGGGGCGGTCAAAAACATTCAGTACTTC.

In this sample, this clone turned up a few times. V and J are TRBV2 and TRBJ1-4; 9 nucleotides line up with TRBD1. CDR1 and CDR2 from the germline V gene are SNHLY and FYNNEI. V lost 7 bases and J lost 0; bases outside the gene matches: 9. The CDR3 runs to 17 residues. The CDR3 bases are TGTGCCAGCACCAAGGACAGGGGCGGAGCAACTAATGAAAAACTGTTTTTT. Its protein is CASTKDRGGATNEKLFF.

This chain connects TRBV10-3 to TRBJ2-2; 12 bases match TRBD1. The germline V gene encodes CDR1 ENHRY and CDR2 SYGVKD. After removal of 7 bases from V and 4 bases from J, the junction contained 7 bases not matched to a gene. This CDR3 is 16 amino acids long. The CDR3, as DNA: TGTGCCATCACCGATGGGACAGGGGGCGTCACCGGGGAGCTGTTTTTT. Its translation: CAITDGTGGVTGELFF.

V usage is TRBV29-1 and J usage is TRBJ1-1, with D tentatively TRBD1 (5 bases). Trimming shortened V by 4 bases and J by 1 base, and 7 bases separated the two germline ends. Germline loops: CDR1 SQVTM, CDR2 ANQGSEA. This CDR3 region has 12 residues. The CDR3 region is CSVGQPNTEAFF. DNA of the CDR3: TGCAGCGTTGGACAGCCGAACACTGAAGCTTTCTTT. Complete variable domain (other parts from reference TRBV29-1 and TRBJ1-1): SAVISQKPSRDICQRGTSLTIQCQVDSQVTMMFWYRQQPGQSLTLIATANQGSEATYESGFVIDKFPISRPNLTFSTLTVSNMSPEDSSIYLCSVGQPNTEAFFGQGTRLTVV.

CDR3 region: CASSGRDLVGDTQYF. CDR3 DNA: TGCGCCAGCAGCGGGAGGGACCTCGTGGGAGATACGCAGTATTTT. This chain links TRBV5-1 with TRBJ2-3, with TRBD2 matching over 7 bases. The CDR3 is 15 amino acids. Germline CDR1 is SGHRS and CDR2 is YFSETQ. Losses at the gene ends were 4 bases for V and 5 bases for J; bases not matched to a gene: 10.

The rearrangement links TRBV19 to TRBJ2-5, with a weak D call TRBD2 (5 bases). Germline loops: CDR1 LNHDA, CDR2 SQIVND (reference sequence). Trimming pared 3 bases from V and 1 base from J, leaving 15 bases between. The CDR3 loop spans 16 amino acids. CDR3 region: CASSIAQLGSQETQYF. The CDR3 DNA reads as TGTGCCAGTAGTATCGCCCAACTAGGATCCCAAGAGACCCAGTACTTC.

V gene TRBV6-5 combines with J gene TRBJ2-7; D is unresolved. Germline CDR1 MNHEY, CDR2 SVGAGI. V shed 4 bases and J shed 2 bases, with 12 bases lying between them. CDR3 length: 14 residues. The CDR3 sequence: CASSLKTPTYEQYV. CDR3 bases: TGTGCCAGCAGTTTAAAGACACCCACCTACGAGCAGTACGTC.

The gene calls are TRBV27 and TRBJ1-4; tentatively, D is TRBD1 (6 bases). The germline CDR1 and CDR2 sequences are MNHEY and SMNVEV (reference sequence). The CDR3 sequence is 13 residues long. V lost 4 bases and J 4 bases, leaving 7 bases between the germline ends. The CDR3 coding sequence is TGTGCCAGCAGTTGGGGGCTTAATGAAAAACTGTTTTTT. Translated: CASSWGLNEKLFF. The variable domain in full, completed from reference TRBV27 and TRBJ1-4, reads EAQVTQNPRYLITVTGKKLTVTCSQNMNHEYMSWYRQDPGLGLRQIYYSMNVEVTDKGDVPEGYKVSRKEKRNFPLILESPSPNQTSLYFCASSWGLNEKLFFGSGTQLSVL.

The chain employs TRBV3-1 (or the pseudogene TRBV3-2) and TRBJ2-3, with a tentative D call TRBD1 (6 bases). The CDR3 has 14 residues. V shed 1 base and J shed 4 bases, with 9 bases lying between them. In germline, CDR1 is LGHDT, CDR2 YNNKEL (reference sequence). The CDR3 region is CASSQARGSDTQYF. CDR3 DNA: TGTGCCAGCAGCCAAGCGAGGGGGTCAGATACGCAGTATTTT.

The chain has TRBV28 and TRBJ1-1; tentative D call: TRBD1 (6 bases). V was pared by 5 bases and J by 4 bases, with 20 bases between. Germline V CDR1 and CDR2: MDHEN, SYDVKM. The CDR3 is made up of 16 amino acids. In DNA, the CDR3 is TGTGCCAGCAGTCCCGCCCCCTTAATAGGGGGCACTGAAGCTTTCTTT. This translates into CASSPAPLIGGTEAFF.

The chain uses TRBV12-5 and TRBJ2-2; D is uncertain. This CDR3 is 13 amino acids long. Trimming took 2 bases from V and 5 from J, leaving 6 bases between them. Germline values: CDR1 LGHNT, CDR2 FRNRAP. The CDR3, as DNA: TGTGCTAGTGGTTTGTTATTGACCGGGGAGCTGTTTTTT. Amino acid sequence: CASGLLLTGELFF.

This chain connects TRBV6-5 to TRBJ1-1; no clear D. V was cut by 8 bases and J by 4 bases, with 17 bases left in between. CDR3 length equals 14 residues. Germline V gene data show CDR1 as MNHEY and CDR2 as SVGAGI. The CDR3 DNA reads TGTGCCAGCTCAGTTACAGTCAGTTTCACTGAAGCTTTCTTT. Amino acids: CASSVTVSFTEAFF.

The CDR3 nucleotides read TGTGCCAGCTCCCGCAACAGGGAACCGAACTACGAGCAGTACGTC. Protein: CASSRNREPNYEQYV. This rearrangement joins TRBV18 to TRBJ2-7, with a tentative D call TRBD1 (6 bases). CDR1 and CDR2 (germline): KGHSH, LQKENI. There are 15 residues in the CDR3. The ends were cut back, 6 bases at V and 3 bases at J, with 18 bases in the middle.

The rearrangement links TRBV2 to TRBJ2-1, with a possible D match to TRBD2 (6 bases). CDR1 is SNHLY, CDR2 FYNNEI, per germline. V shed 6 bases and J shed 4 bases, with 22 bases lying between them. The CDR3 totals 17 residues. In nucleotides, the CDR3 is TGTGCCAGCAGCTCGGGGGAATCTTACAGCTCGTACAATGAGCAGTTCTTC. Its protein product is CASSSGESYSSYNEQFF.

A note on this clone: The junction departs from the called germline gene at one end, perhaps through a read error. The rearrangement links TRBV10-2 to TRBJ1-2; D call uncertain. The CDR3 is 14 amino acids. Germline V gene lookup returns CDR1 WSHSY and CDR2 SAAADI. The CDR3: CASSEDGTNYGFTF. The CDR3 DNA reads TGCGCCAGCAGTGAGGACGGAACTAACTATGGCTTCACCTTC.

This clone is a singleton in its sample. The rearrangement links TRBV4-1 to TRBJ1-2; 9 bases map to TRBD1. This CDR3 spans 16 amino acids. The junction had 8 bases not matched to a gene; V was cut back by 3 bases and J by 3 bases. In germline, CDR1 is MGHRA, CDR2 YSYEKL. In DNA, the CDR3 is TGCGCCAGCAGCCATCCACGGGACAGGGAATACTATGGCTACACCTTC. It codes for CASSHPRDREYYGYTF.

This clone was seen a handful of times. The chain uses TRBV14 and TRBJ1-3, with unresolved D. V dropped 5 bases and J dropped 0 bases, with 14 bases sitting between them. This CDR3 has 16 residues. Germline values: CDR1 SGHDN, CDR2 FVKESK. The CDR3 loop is CASSVTALSSGNTIYF. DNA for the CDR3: TGTGCCAGCAGCGTCACAGCCCTTTCCTCTGGAAACACCATATATTTT.

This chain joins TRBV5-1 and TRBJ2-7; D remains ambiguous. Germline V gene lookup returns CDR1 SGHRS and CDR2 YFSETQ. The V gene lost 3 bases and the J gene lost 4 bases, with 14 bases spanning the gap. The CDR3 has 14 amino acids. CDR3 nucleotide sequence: TGCGCCAGCAGCTGGAGTGGAAAAGCGTACGAGCAGTACTTC. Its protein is CASSWSGKAYEQYF.

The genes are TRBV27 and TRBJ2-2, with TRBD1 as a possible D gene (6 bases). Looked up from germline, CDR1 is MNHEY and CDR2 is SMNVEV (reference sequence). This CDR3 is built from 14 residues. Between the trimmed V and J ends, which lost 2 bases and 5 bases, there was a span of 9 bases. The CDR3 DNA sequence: TGTGCCAGCAGTTTACGCGGACAGACCGGGGAGCTGTTTTTT. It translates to CASSLRGQTGELFF.

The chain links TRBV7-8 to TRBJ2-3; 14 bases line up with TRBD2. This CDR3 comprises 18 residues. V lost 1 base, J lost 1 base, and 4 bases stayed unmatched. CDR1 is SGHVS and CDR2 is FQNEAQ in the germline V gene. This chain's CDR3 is CASSLESTSGGGTDTQYF. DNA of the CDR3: TGTGCCAGCAGCTTAGAGTCGACTAGCGGGGGGGGCACAGATACGCAGTATTTT.